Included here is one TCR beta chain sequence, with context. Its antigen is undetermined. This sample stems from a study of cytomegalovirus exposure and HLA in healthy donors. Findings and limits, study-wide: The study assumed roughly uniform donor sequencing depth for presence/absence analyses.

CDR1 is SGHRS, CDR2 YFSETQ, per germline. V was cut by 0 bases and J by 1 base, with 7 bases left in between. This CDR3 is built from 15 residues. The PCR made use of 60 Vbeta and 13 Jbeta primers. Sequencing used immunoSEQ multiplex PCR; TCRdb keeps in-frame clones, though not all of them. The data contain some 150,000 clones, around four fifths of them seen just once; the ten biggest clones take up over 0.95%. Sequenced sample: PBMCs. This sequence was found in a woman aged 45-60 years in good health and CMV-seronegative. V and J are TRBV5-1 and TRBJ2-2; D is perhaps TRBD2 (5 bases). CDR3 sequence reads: CASSLAGWNTGELFF. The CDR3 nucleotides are TGCGCCAGCAGCTTGGCGGGGTGGAACACCGGGGAGCTGTTTTTT. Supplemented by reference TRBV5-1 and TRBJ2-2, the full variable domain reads KAGVTQTPRYLIKTRGQQVTLSCSPISGHRSVSWYQQTPGQGLQFLFEYFSETQRNKGNFPGRFSGRQFSNSRSEMNVSTLELGDSALYLCASSLAGWNTGELFFGEGSRLTVL.